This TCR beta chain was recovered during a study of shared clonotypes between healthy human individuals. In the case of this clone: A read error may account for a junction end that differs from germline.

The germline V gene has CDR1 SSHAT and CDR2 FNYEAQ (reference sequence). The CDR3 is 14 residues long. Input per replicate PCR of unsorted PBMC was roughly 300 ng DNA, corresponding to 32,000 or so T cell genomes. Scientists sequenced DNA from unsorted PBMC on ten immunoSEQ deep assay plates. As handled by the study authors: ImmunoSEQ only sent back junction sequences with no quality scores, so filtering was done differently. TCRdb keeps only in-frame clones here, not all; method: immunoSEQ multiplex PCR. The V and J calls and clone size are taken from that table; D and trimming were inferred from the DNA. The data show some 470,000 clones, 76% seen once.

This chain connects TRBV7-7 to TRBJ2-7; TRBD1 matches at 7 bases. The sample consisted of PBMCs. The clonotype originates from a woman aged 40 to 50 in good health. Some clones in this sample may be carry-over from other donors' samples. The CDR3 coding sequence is TGTGCTAGCAGCTTAGAGGCAGGGGGAAGCGAGCAGTACTTC. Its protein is CASSLEAGGSEQYF.